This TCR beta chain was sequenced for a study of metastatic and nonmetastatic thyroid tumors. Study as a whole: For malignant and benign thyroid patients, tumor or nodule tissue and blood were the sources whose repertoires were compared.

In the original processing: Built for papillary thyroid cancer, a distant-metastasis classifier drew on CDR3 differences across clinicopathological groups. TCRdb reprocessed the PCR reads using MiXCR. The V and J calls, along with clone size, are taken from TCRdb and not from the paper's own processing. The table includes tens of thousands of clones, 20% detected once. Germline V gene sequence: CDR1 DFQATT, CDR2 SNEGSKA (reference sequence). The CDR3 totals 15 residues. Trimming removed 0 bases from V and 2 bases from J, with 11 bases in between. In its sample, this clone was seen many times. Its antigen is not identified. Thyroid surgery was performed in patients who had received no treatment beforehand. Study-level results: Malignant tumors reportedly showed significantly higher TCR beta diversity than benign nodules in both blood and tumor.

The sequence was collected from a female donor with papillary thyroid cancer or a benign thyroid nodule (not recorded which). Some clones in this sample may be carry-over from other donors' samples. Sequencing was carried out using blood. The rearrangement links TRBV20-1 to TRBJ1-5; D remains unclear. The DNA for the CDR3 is TGCAGTGCTAGAGATTTGGTTGGCGGCAATCAGCCCCAGCATTTT. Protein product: CSARDLVGGNQPQHF.